A selection of T cell receptor beta chains follows, all from one sample in a study of blood T cells in healthy people across ages. From the 5' RACE reads, TCRdb called clonotypes with MiXCR, one entry per CDR3 protein. The data hold 800,000 to 950,000 distinct CDR3 sequences, with roughly 52% observed a single time. Sequences were obtained from blood. These receptors were collected from a man aged 25-45 years in good health. The CDR3 runs from the conserved cysteine through the conserved F or W. D genes are given only for firm matches. Expanded clones are given a class, and other clones once, few, many or no size at all.

abundance	d_gene	j_gene	v_gene	CDR3aa	CDR3nt
many	.	TRBJ1-2	TRBV10-3	CAISESGRAYGYTF	TGTGCCATCAGTGAGTCGGGCAGGGCCTATGGCTACACCTTC
.	TRBD2	TRBJ2-7	TRBV4-1	CASSRPTGLAGGKAAYEQYF	TGCGCCAGCAGCCGTCCCACGGGACTAGCGGGAGGAAAGGCGGCCTACGAGCAGTACTTC
many	.	TRBJ1-5	TRBV4-3	CASSQEWAQGSQPQHF	TGCGCCAGCAGCCAAGAGTGGGCCCAGGGTAGTCAGCCCCAGCATTTT
.	.	TRBJ2-7	TRBV3-1	CASSHLGDYEQYF	TGTGCCAGCAGCCATCTCGGTGACTACGAGCAGTACTTC
.	.	TRBJ2-7	TRBV12-3/TRBV12-4	CVSSLQGSYEQYF	TGTGTCAGCAGTTTGCAGGGGTCCTACGAGCAGTACTTC
.	TRBD1	TRBJ1-2	TRBV7-8	CASSLEQGVIGYTF	TGTGCCAGCAGCTTAGAACAGGGGGTGATTGGCTACACCTTC
.	.	TRBJ2-7	TRBV3-1	CASSLGGPREDEQYF	TGTGCCAGCAGCCTCGGAGGGCCACGTGAGGACGAGCAGTACTTC
.	.	TRBJ1-5	TRBV3-1	CASSLDPAGRQPQHF	TGTGCCAGCAGCCTAGACCCGGCGGGGCGTCAGCCCCAGCATTTT
.	.	TRBJ2-3	TRBV6-5	CASSYSTARDTQYF	TGTGCCAGCAGTTACTCGACGGCGCGAGATACGCAGTATTTT
.	TRBD2	TRBJ2-7	TRBV4-2	CASSQIAGGRYEQYF	TGTGCCAGCAGCCAAATAGCGGGGGGACGATACGAGCAGTACTTC
once	TRBD2	TRBJ2-3	TRBV4-1	CASSQEWTSGGLDTRYF	TGCGCCAGCAGCCAAGAATGGACTAGCGGGGGTTTAGATACGCGGTATTTT
few	.	TRBJ2-3	TRBV6-1	CASSEERRTTDTQYF	TGTGCCAGCAGTGAAGAGCGGAGGACCACAGATACGCAGTATTTT
few	.	TRBJ2-1	TRBV9	CASSMGSYNEQFF	TGTGCCAGCAGCATGGGTTCCTACAATGAGCAGTTCTTC
once	TRBD1	TRBJ1-5	TRBV7-6	CASSQTGANQPQHF	TGTGCCAGCAGCCAAACAGGGGCCAATCAGCCCCAGCATTTT
few	.	TRBJ2-3	TRBV7-2	CASSLWRHTDTQYF	TGTGCCAGCAGCTTATGGCGCCACACAGATACGCAGTATTTT
few	.	TRBJ2-7	TRBV6-5	CASRPRMYEQYF	TGTGCCAGCAGACCCAGGATGTACGAGCAGTACTTC